A single sample gave rise to the 17 T cell receptor beta chains below, sequenced in a study of beta chain features in type 1 diabetes. Regarding the study as a whole: Moderately but significantly shorter TCRB CDR3s were found in Type 1 diabetes patients in all four CD4+ subsets.

The authors reverse transcribed all of the isolated RNA, so sequencing captured expressed TCRB transcripts. Profiling relied on immunoSEQ multiplex PCR, and the TCRdb table lists in-frame clones only, not all of them. Of more than 300,000 clones listed, roughly a tenth were seen once; the top ten hold around 0.66%. These receptors are not linked to any known antigen. The specimen was central memory CD4+ T cells from blood. These receptors were obtained from a man aged 25 to 45 with type 1 diabetes.

Only a few counts were recorded for this clone. The genes are TRBV5-1 and TRBJ1-2; 7 bases match TRBD1. The CDR3 has 14 amino acids. Germline V gives CDR1 SGHRS, CDR2 YFSETQ. With 3 bases clipped from V and 4 bases from J, the junction kept 6 bases outside the gene matches. As DNA, the CDR3 is TGCGCCAGCAGCTCGAACAGGGGTCTCTATGGCTACACCTTC. Protein sequence: CASSSNRGLYGYTF.

This clone was counted only a few times. The J gene is TRBJ1-2, the V gene TRBV7-9, with D perhaps matching TRBD1 (6 bases). The CDR3 loop spans 15 amino acids. From germline, CDR1 is SEHNR and CDR2 FQNEAQ (reference sequence). Trimming removed 0 bases from V and 6 bases from J, with 14 bases in between. The CDR3 sequence: CASSLALTGADGYTF. The CDR3 bases are TGTGCCAGCAGCTTAGCGCTTACGGGGGCGGATGGCTACACCTTC.

As regards this clone: It may be a read error: a sequence one base away is much more abundant. The sample carries other DNA sequences with the same CDR3. The chain recombines TRBV7-2 with TRBJ1-1; 7 nucleotides agree with TRBD1. This CDR3 is built from 13 residues. With 2 bases clipped from V and 3 bases from J, the junction kept 0 bases outside the gene matches. From germline, CDR1 is SGHTA and CDR2 FQGNSA. The CDR3 nucleotides are TGTGCCAGCAGCTTACAGGGGGACACTGAAGCTTTCTTT. Translating it yields CASSLQGDTEAFF.

This clone was seen more than once but under ten times. The CDR3 DNA follows: TGCGCCAGCCACCATACGGGACAGTCCTACAATGAGCAGTTCTTC. It codes for CASHHTGQSYNEQFF. This chain connects TRBV5-1 to TRBJ2-1; 7 bases align to TRBD1. V lost 7 bases to trimming and J lost 1 base; unmatched junction nucleotides: 8. The CDR3 sequence is 15 residues long. Looked up from germline, CDR1 is SGHRS and CDR2 is YFSETQ.

The rearrangement joins TRBV28 to TRBJ1-2; 7 bases align to TRBD1. The CDR3 runs 12 residues. Trimming cost V 8 bases and J 6 bases; bases outside gene matches: 6. Germline-derived CDR1 and CDR2 are MDHEN and SYDVKM. The CDR3 spells CASQPTGNGYTF. CDR3 DNA: TGTGCCAGCCAACCGACAGGGAATGGCTACACCTTC.

This clone turned up a few times. CDR3 nucleotide sequence: TGTGCCAGCAGCCCGACCGGACAGGGCGGTGAAAAACTGTTTTTT. It is translated as CASSPTGQGGEKLFF. The chain has TRBV5-4 and TRBJ1-4, with TRBD1 identical over 8 bases. Germline trimming cut 4 bases from V and 7 bases from J; bases unmatched to any gene: 9. This CDR3 contains 15 residues. Germline CDR1 is SGHNT and CDR2 is YYREEE (reference sequence).

The sample holds a few counts of this clone. The rearrangement joins TRBV18 to TRBJ2-2; 7 nucleotides agree with TRBD2. CDR1 KGHSH and CDR2 LQKENI come from the germline V gene. The CDR3 spans 14 residues. V was pared by 8 bases and J by 4 bases, with 7 bases of the junction left unmatched. DNA of the CDR3: TGTGCCAGCCACGGGGGGTTCGGCACCGGGGAGCTGTTTTTT. Amino acids: CASHGGFGTGELFF.

The chain combines TRBV11-3 with TRBJ2-1, with 9 bases that match TRBD1. The length of the CDR3 is 13 residues. Germline assignment: CDR1 SGHNT and CDR2 YENEEA. J lost 8 bases, V lost 5 bases, and 4 bases had no gene match. The CDR3 sequence: CASSPWTGDEQFF. The DNA for the CDR3 is TGTGCCAGCAGCCCCTGGACAGGGGATGAGCAGTTCTTC.

This clone appeared a few times. The chain combines TRBV7-2 with TRBJ1-1; D is uncertain. The CDR3 is 16 residues long. Trimming took off 1 base at V and 1 base at J, with 13 bases between the two ends. The germline V gene encodes CDR1 SGHTA and CDR2 FQGNSA. The CDR3 DNA is TGTGCCAGCAGCTTAGAATTTGGCAGCAGGAACACTGAAGCTTTCTTT. It encodes CASSLEFGSRNTEAFF.

This clone was recorded a few times. The chain recombines TRBV18 with TRBJ2-5; D unclear. Between the trimmed V and J ends, which lost 2 bases and 1 base, there was a span of 8 bases. The CDR3 covers 14 residues. Per the germline V gene, CDR1 is KGHSH and CDR2 is LQKENI. The chain's CDR3 is CASSPDNSQETQYF. The CDR3 DNA reads TGTGCCAGCTCACCAGATAACAGCCAAGAGACCCAGTACTTC.

The gene calls are TRBV5-6 and TRBJ1-5; D is unclear. The CDR3 extends over 15 amino acids. V gave up 0 bases and J gave up 6 bases, with 13 bases separating them. Germline assignment: CDR1 SGHDT and CDR2 YYEEEE. DNA of the CDR3: TGTGCCAGCAGCTTGGCCCCAGGAGCCCCTCAGCCCCAGCATTTT. Protein product: CASSLAPGAPQPQHF.

Only a few counts were recorded for this clone. The gene calls are TRBV7-6 and TRBJ2-2; D might be TRBD1 (5 bases). The V gene's germline CDR1 is SGHVS and CDR2 FNYEAQ. The germline V and J ends were trimmed by 3 bases and 7 bases, with 15 bases remaining between them. The CDR3 is made up of 15 amino acids. The CDR3 region is CASSFSQGWSGELFF. The DNA of the CDR3 is TGTGCCAGCAGCTTTTCGCAGGGCTGGAGCGGGGAGCTGTTTTTT. Together with reference TRBV7-6 and TRBJ2-2, the CDR3 gives the full variable domain: GAGVSQSPRYKVTKRGQDVALRCDPISGHVSLYWYRQALGQGPEFLTYFNYEAQQDKSGLPNDRFSAERPEGSISTLTIQRTEQRDSAMYRCASSFSQGWSGELFFGEGSRLTVL.

This clone was observed a few times. A much larger clone differs from this one at a single base, so this may be a read error. The chain is built from TRBV7-3 and TRBJ2-7; D remains ambiguous. The germline V gene encodes CDR1 SGHTA and CDR2 FQGTGA. Trimming pared 2 bases from V and 0 bases from J, leaving 8 bases between. The CDR3 covers 14 residues. As DNA, the CDR3 is TGTGCCAGCAGCTTAGCGGCCAACTCCTACGAGCAGTACTTC. It codes for CASSLAANSYEQYF.

The genes are TRBV28 and TRBJ1-2; D might be TRBD1 (6 bases). The CDR3 covers 14 residues. Germline V lookup: CDR1 MDHEN, CDR2 SYDVKM. Trimming pared 3 bases from V and 1 base from J, leaving 9 bases between. CDR3 region: CASSFGGGNYGYTF. The CDR3 DNA sequence: TGTGCCAGCAGTTTTGGAGGGGGTAACTATGGCTACACCTTC.

The rearrangement links TRBV11-2 to TRBJ1-2; 7 nucleotides line up with TRBD1. Germline V gene lookup returns CDR1 SGHAT and CDR2 FQNNGV. V dropped 5 bases and J dropped 3; count of bases not matched to a gene: 6. The CDR3 loop spans 14 amino acids. CDR3 DNA: TGTGCCAGCAGCCCCCTGGGGACAGACTATGGCTACACCTTC. Translated: CASSPLGTDYGYTF.

The V and J genes are TRBV28 and TRBJ2-1; 11 nucleotides align to TRBD1. The ends lost 7 bases at V and 8 bases at J; junction bases unmatched: 10. In germline, CDR1 is MDHEN, CDR2 SYDVKM. The CDR3 is 15 residues long. The CDR3 loop is CASIRWGQGVDEQFF. The DNA of the CDR3 is TGTGCCAGCATCCGTTGGGGACAGGGGGTGGATGAGCAGTTCTTC.

The V call is TRBV6-1, the J call TRBJ2-5, with D possibly being TRBD1 (6 bases). This CDR3 comprises 14 residues. V lost 7 bases and J 5 bases, leaving 17 bases between the germline ends. Germline CDR1 reads MNHNS; CDR2 reads SASEGT. The CDR3, as DNA: TGTGCCAGCACCAGACAGGCCCTGGGGGAGACCCAGTACTTC. It yields the protein CASTRQALGETQYF.